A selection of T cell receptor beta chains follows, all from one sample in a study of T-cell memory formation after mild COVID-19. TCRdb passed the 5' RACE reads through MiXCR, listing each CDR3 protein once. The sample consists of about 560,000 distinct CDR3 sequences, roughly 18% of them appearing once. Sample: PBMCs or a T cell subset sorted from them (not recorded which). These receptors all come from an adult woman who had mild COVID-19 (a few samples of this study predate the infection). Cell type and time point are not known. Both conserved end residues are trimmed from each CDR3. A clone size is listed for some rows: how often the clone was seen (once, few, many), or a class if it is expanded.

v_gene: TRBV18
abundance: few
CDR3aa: ASRGQGDEQF

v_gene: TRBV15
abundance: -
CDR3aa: ATSREEGGLITDTQY

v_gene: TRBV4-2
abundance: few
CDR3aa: ASSQSSGRAGEQF

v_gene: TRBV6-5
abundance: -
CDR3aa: ASRDGTGGSPLH

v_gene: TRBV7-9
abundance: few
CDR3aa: ASSLVGRGARDTEAF

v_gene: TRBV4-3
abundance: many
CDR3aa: ASSQADWYSGANVLT

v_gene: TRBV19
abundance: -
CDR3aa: ASSIELVPYNEQF

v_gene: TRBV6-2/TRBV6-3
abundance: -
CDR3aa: ASRGSLPQDTQY

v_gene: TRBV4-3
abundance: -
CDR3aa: ASSQDRTGEGYEQY

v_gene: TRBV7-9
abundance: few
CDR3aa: ASSSEGAYYEQY

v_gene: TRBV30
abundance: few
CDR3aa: AWSKRQGVYEQY

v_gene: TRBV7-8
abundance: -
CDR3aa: ASSLVASGRTYEQY

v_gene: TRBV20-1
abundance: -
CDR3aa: SAPPLGSNTGELF

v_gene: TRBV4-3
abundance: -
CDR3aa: ASSQFSGTTDTQY

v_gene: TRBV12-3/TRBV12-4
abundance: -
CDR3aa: ASSSGSGPTEAF

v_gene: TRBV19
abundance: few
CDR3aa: ASSISTTYGYT

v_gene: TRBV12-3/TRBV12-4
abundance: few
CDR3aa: ASRNYGTSVNEQF

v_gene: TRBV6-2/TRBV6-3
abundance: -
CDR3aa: ASRHWTEAYEQY

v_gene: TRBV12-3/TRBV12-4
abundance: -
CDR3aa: ASSRTHGKGNQPQH

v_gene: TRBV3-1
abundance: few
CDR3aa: ASSQRTGLYGANVLT

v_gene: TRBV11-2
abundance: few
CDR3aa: ASSSGGRPGRVRSYNEQF

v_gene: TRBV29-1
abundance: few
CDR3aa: SVHLAGGSLDEQF

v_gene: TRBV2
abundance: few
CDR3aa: ASRGAGGTNYNEQF

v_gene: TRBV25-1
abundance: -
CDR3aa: ASSQGQWGSYEQY

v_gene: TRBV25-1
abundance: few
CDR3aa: ASSSERWGNEQF

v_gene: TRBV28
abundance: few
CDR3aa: ASSPTITGRTGELF

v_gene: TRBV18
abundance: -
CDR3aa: ASSPGWLAGEDEQF

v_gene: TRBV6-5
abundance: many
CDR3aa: ASSYTGTGGFSYEQY

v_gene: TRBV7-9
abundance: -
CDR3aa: ASSKDPWGLDLGEETQY

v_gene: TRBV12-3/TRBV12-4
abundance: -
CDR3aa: ASSPSGTGNTIY

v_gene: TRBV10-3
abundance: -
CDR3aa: AIYSVGAGYGYT

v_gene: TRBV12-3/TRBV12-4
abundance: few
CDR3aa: ASSLGTSGIDTQY

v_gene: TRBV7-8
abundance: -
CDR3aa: ASSLRGLAGGTGTDTQY

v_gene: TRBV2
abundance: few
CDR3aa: ASSDTPLGLSYEQY

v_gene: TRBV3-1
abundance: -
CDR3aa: ASSQGTSGGWEQY

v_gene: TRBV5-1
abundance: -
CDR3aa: ASSKWDTGYTGELF

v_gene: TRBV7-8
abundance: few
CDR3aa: ASSLTRLGYNEQF

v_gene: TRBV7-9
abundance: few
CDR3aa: ASSLYRNYGTDTQY

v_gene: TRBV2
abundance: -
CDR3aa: ASGSGPLVYEQY

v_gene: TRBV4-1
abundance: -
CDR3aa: ASSRKRGDNEQF

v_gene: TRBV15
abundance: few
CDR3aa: ATSRGEGGTEAF

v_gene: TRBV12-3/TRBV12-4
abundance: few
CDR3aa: ASSLVGGSTGLYGYT